The 19 T cell receptor beta chains presented below share a single source sample, sequenced in a study of spatial heterogeneity in lung cancer. Whole-study findings and limits: Mutation tallies in tumors tracked expanded intratumoral alpha and beta TCR counts.

The time point here: sample taken at primary tumor resection. Their antigens remain unidentified. MiXCR was run by TCRdb on the 5' RACE reads, yielding one entry per CDR3 protein. The sample lists about 100,000 distinct CDR3 sequences, about 4.4% occurring once. The sample in question was lung tumor tissue, obtained at surgery. These receptors all stem from a male donor with early-stage non-small cell lung cancer.

This clonotype was recorded at least ten times. V gene TRBV28 combines with J gene TRBJ2-5; TRBD2 matches at 7 bases. Germline V CDR1 and CDR2: MDHEN, SYDVKM. Trimming at V came to 3 bases and at J to 5 bases, leaving 6 bases not matched to a gene. The CDR3 spans 14 residues. The CDR3 protein is CASSFRGLDETQYF. Written as DNA, the CDR3 is TGTGCCAGCAGTTTCCGCGGACTAGATGAGACCCAGTACTTC.

V usage is TRBV11-2 and J usage is TRBJ2-1; D may be TRBD2 (5 bases). Germline V CDR1 and CDR2: SGHAT, FQNNGV. This CDR3 comprises 13 residues. The V and J ends lost 6 bases and 8 bases respectively, with 14 bases between them. CDR3 loop: CASRMSSGYEQFF. The DNA of the CDR3 is TGTGCCAGCAGAATGAGTTCGGGATATGAGCAGTTCTTC.

In its sample, this clonotype was seen many times. CDR3 coding DNA: TGTGCCAGCAGTTATAAGTCAAGAAGGGAAGATACGCAGTATTTT. Translation: CASSYKSRREDTQYF. The chain uses TRBV6-6 and TRBJ2-3; D remains ambiguous. Trimming removed 3 bases at V and 5 bases at J, with 15 bases between. The CDR3 totals 15 residues. CDR1 and CDR2 from the germline V gene are MNHNY and SVGAGI (reference sequence).

This clonotype came up many times. The chain is built from TRBV7-9 and TRBJ2-5, with D perhaps TRBD2 (5 bases). The CDR3 covers 14 residues. Germline assignment: CDR1 SEHNR and CDR2 FQNEAQ (reference sequence). The V end was cut by 1 base, the J end by 4 bases, with 10 bases between. Here the CDR3 reads CASSLGGRGETQYF. DNA for the CDR3: TGTGCCAGCAGCTTAGGAGGACGGGGAGAGACCCAGTACTTC. Looking up the rest from reference TRBV7-9 and TRBJ2-5 gives the full variable domain: DTGVSQNPRHKITKRGQNVTFRCDPISEHNRLYWYRQTLGQGPEFLTYFQNEAQLEKSRLLSDRFSAERPKGSFSTLEIQRTEQGDSAMYLCASSLGGRGETQYFGPGTRLLVL.

This clonotype was counted at least ten times. The rearrangement links TRBV4-2 to TRBJ2-7; 7 nucleotides match TRBD2. The V gene's germline CDR1 is LGHNA and CDR2 YNFKEQ. The length of the CDR3 is 14 residues. Losses at the gene ends were 4 bases for V and 3 bases for J; bases not matched to a gene: 6. CDR3 in amino acids: CASSPRDYHYEQYF. The CDR3 DNA reads as TGTGCCAGCAGCCCCCGGGACTACCACTACGAGCAGTACTTC.

For this clonotype: Being one base from a much bigger clone, this may be a read error. This CDR3 is missing its conserved last phenylalanine or tryptophan, likely due to a read error. The V and J genes are TRBV5-1 and TRBJ2-1; 8 nucleotides line up with TRBD2. Germline-derived CDR1 and CDR2 are SGHRS and YFSETQ. V was pared by 5 bases and J by 10 bases, with 11 bases of the junction left unmatched. This CDR3 contains 14 residues. The CDR3 DNA reads as TGCGCCAGCAGTGATACAGCGGGAGCCGGAGAGCAGTTCTTA. Translated: CASSDTAGAGEQFL.

For this clonotype: This may arise from a read error, as a much more abundant clone is one base away. The chain joins TRBV6-6 to TRBJ2-1; 8 nucleotides line up with TRBD2. The CDR3 totals 14 residues. Germline V gives CDR1 MNHNY, CDR2 SVGAGI (reference sequence). Here the CDR3 reads CASSKREPYHEQFF. CDR3 DNA sequence: TGTGCCAGCAGTAAGCGGGAGCCCTACCATGAGCAGTTCTTC.

This clonotype has ten or more counts. The rearrangement uses TRBV7-2 and TRBJ2-2; no firm D call. V lost 1 base and J 8 bases, leaving 5 bases between the germline ends. This CDR3 comprises 12 residues. The germline V gene encodes CDR1 SGHTA and CDR2 FQGNSA. DNA for the CDR3: TGTGCCAGCAGCTTAGGGGCTGGGGAGCTGTTTTTT. As protein: CASSLGAGELFF. The full variable domain, with the rest looked up from reference TRBV7-2 and TRBJ2-2, is GAGVSQSPSNKVTEKGKDVELRCDPISGHTALYWYRQSLGQGLEFLIYFQGNSAPDKSGLPSDRFSAERTGGSVSTLTIQRTQQEDSAVYLCASSLGAGELFFGEGSRLTVL.

This clonotype was recorded many times. This chain connects TRBV3-1 to TRBJ2-1; perhaps TRBD2 as D (5 bases). CDR1 is LGHDT, CDR2 YNNKEL, per germline (reference sequence). The CDR3 has 14 residues. Deletions cut 4 bases from V and 9 bases from J, with 16 bases between. The CDR3 DNA reads TGTGCCAGCAGCCTGTATCAGGAGGCGGGTGAGCAGTTCTTC. Translating gives CASSLYQEAGEQFF.

Many counts were recorded for this clonotype. The gene calls are TRBV15 and TRBJ2-2; 10 bases are shared with TRBD2. CDR1 and CDR2 (germline): LNHNV, YYDKDF (reference sequence). V gave up 4 bases and J gave up 6 bases; unmatched junction bases: 8. The CDR3 extends over 16 amino acids. CDR3 nucleotides: TGTGCCACCAGCACTTCTAGCGGGAGTGTAGCCGGGGAGCTGTTTTTT. Translated: CATSTSSGSVAGELFF.

V gene TRBV6-5 combines with J gene TRBJ1-3; D unresolved. The germline gives CDR1 MNHEY, CDR2 SVGAGI. The CDR3 length is 16 residues. V was shortened by 0 bases and J by 2 bases, with 11 bases between the two germline ends. The CDR3 is CASSYSIHSAGNTIYF. The CDR3 DNA reads TGTGCCAGCAGTTACTCGATTCACTCAGCTGGAAACACCATATATTTT.

The chain employs TRBV28 and TRBJ2-7; maybe TRBD2 (5 bases). Per germline, CDR1 MDHEN and CDR2 SYDVKM. The CDR3 extends over 13 amino acids. V was shortened by 10 bases and J by 7 bases, with 20 bases between the two germline ends. The CDR3 region is CATSEERYREQYF. The CDR3 DNA reads TGTGCCACGTCTGAGGAGCGGTATAGGGAGCAGTACTTC.

This clonotype appeared many times. The chain employs TRBV28 and TRBJ1-1; no clear D. The CDR3 covers 14 residues. Trimming took 6 bases from V and 0 from J, leaving 11 bases between them. The germline gives CDR1 MDHEN, CDR2 SYDVKM. CDR3 DNA sequence: TGTGCCAGCAGACCTGGACTGATGAACACTGAAGCTTTCTTT. The encoded protein is CASRPGLMNTEAFF.

This clonotype was detected many times. This rearrangement joins TRBV12-3 or TRBV12-4 to TRBJ1-2, with D unresolved. The CDR3 sequence is 13 residues long. Trimming took off 1 base at V and 2 bases at J, with 5 bases between the two ends. The CDR3 spells CASSLVQNYGYTF. DNA for the CDR3: TGTGCCAGCAGTTTAGTACAGAACTATGGCTACACCTTC.

This clonotype was seen at least ten times. The chain couples TRBV7-9 to TRBJ2-5; the D gene is possibly TRBD1 (6 bases). The CDR3 spans 14 residues. Germline values: CDR1 SEHNR, CDR2 FQNEAQ (reference sequence). Trimming removed 6 bases at V and 2 bases at J, with 13 bases between. The CDR3 coding sequence is TGTGCCAGCAGTCCCGGGACACTGCAAGAGACCCAGTACTTC. Protein product: CASSPGTLQETQYF.

This clonotype has only a few counts. V gene TRBV12-3 or TRBV12-4 combines with J gene TRBJ2-7; D could derive from TRBD1 or TRBD2 (5 bases each). The V and J ends lost 5 bases and 0 bases respectively, with 20 bases between them. This CDR3 is built from 17 residues. The CDR3 loop reads CASSADSDGTLSYEQYF. The CDR3 region has the DNA TGTGCCAGCAGTGCGGACTCGGACGGGACGCTCTCCTACGAGCAGTACTTC.

This chain links TRBV6-5 with TRBJ1-3; D gene unclear. The CDR3 length is 14 residues. V was cut by 4 bases and J by 4 bases, with 11 bases left in between. Germline lookup yields CDR1 MNHEY and CDR2 SVGAGI. The CDR3 nucleotides are TGTGCCAGCAGTTTCCGACCCTCAGGAAACACCATATATTTT. As protein: CASSFRPSGNTIYF.

This clonotype was seen more than once but under ten times. The V gene is TRBV18, the J gene TRBJ1-1; TRBD1 matches 8 bases. After removal of 3 bases from V and 12 bases from J, the junction contained 9 bases not matched to a gene. There are 13 residues in the CDR3. Germline values: CDR1 KGHSH, CDR2 LQKENI. The CDR3 here is CASSPGQGSKTFF. DNA for the CDR3: TGTGCCAGCTCACCCGGACAGGGTTCGAAAACTTTCTTT.

This clonotype occurred many times. This chain connects TRBV27 to TRBJ2-7, with TRBD1 identical over 8 bases. This CDR3 spans 17 amino acids. V trimming: 5 bases; J trimming: 3 bases; junction bases outside the gene matches: 15. Germline-derived CDR1 and CDR2 are MNHEY and SMNVEV (reference sequence). CDR3 DNA sequence: TGTGCCAGCAGTCCTAGCTTTCAGGGGGCATTGGTCTACGAGCAGTACTTC. It encodes CASSPSFQGALVYEQYF.